This TCR beta chain was captured by sequencing in a study of T cell responses to AZD1222 COVID-19 vaccine. The CDR3 has 13 residues. With V trimmed by 5 bases and J by 7 bases, 7 bases remained unmatched. Germline V gives CDR1 GTSNPN, CDR2 SVGIG (reference sequence). Comments on this clone: The antigen is undetermined.

Study observations and caveats: Females outnumbered males among donors, who were mostly white British; clonal diversity was possibly underestimated.

TCRdb's copy holds only in-frame clones and misses some; the assay was immunoSEQ multiplex PCR. The repertoire holds 150,000 or so clones, with 90% to 95% as singletons. This clonotype originated in an adult in good health. The sample in question was peripheral blood, obtained on day 0 of AZD1222 vaccination. The rearrangement links TRBV30 to TRBJ1-5; the match to TRBD1 covers 8 bases. For the CDR3, the DNA is TGTGCCTGGGACAGGGGTTTAAGGCAGCCCCAGCATTTT. Translation: CAWDRGLRQPQHF. Filled out from reference TRBV30 and TRBJ1-5, the complete variable domain reads SQTIHQWPATLVQPVGSPLSLECTVEGTSNPNLYWYRQAAGRGLQLLFYSVGIGQISSEVPQNLSASRPQDRQFILSSKKLLLSDSGFYLCAWDRGLRQPQHFGDGTRLSIL.